A single sample gave rise to the 10 T cell receptor beta chains below, sequenced in a study of blood T cell repertoires in COVID-19. Measured with immunoSEQ multiplex PCR; TCRdb has only the in-frame clones, and not every one. Of under 150,000 clones listed, approximately 87% are singletons. Sequences were obtained from PBMCs or T cells enriched from blood (not recorded which). These receptors all stem from a man aged 50 or older in a cohort exposed to, infected with or recovered from COVID-19 (not recorded which).

The gene calls are TRBV9 and TRBJ2-2; D is undetermined. The CDR3 is 15 amino acids. CDR1 SGDLS and CDR2 YYNGEE come from the germline V gene. V shed 4 bases and J shed 5 bases, with 15 bases lying between them. CDR3 residues: CASSPDPFQTGELFF. The CDR3 coding sequence is TGTGCCAGCAGCCCAGATCCCTTTCAAACCGGGGAGCTGTTTTTT.

The chain joins TRBV6-5 to TRBJ2-7; perhaps TRBD2 as D (7 bases). The V end was cut by 2 bases, the J end by 6 bases, with 14 bases between. CDR1 is MNHEY, CDR2 SVGAGI, per germline. The CDR3 totals 14 residues. CDR3 nucleotides: TGTGCCAGCAGTTACGCCGGGGGGCTAAGCGAGCAGTACTTC. Translation gives CASSYAGGLSEQYF.

The V gene is TRBV6-2 or TRBV6-3, the J gene TRBJ1-5; no clear D gene. Between the trimmed V and J ends, which lost 6 bases and 0 bases, there was a span of 12 bases. This CDR3 region has 15 residues. CDR1 is MNHEY, CDR2 SVGEGT, per germline. DNA of the CDR3: TGTGCCAGCAGCCCTTACCCAGGTAGCAATCAGCCCCAGCATTTT. It codes for CASSPYPGSNQPQHF.

This clone has just a few counts. The gene calls are TRBV5-1 and TRBJ2-2; 12 bases agree with TRBD2. The germline gives CDR1 SGHRS, CDR2 YFSETQ. The CDR3 runs to 20 residues. Trimming took 1 base from V and 0 from J; bases not matched to a gene: 10. CDR3 sequence reads: CASSLTGSGLAGPNTGELFF. For the CDR3, the DNA is TGCGCCAGCAGCTTGACAGGTTCCGGACTAGCGGGGCCGAACACCGGGGAGCTGTTTTTT.

This chain joins TRBV6-6 and TRBJ2-3; 8 nucleotides agree with TRBD1. The CDR3 covers 15 residues. Germline CDR1 reads MNHNY; CDR2 reads SVGAGI (reference sequence). J was trimmed by 2 bases and V by 3 bases; bases with no gene match: 4. The chain's CDR3 is CASSYQGANTDTQYF. CDR3 DNA sequence: TGTGCCAGCAGTTATCAGGGGGCGAACACAGATACGCAGTATTTT.

The chain is built from TRBV6-8 and TRBJ2-1, with 14 positions matching TRBD2. The length of the CDR3 is 23 residues. In germline, CDR1 is MNHGY, CDR2 SAAAGT. J lost 1 base, V lost 5 bases, and 22 bases had no gene match. In DNA, the CDR3 is TGTGCCAGCAGTCTATTCGGTAGTCCGGGACTAGCGGGAGAAGTCGAGTCCTACAATGAGCAGTTCTTC. Its protein is CASSLFGSPGLAGEVESYNEQFF.

For the CDR3, the DNA is TGTGCCAGCAGCTTAAGCCCAGGGTACAATGAGCAGTTCTTC. Amino acid sequence: CASSLSPGYNEQFF. The V gene is TRBV7-2, the J gene TRBJ2-1; D may be TRBD1 (5 bases). The CDR3 consists of 14 residues. The V gene's germline CDR1 is SGHTA and CDR2 FQGNSA. Trimming left V 2 bases short and J 4 bases short, with 9 bases between.

The chain employs TRBV5-4 and TRBJ2-7, with 7 bases matching TRBD1. Germline V lookup: CDR1 SGHNT, CDR2 YYREEE (reference sequence). J was trimmed by 5 bases and V by 3 bases; bases with no gene match: 8. The CDR3 is 14 amino acids. CDR3 sequence reads: CASSSRRQGDEQYF. The CDR3 DNA sequence: TGTGCCAGCAGCTCCCGAAGACAGGGTGACGAGCAGTACTTC.

This chain links TRBV12-3 or TRBV12-4 with TRBJ2-5; the D gene is possibly TRBD1 (6 bases). CDR3 length: 13 residues. The V end lost 1 base, the J end lost 4 bases, and 7 bases lay between the germline ends. DNA for the CDR3: TGTGCCAGCAGTTTAGGGGGGCCAGAGACCCAGTACTTC. Translated, it gives CASSLGGPETQYF.

The chain recombines TRBV7-8 with TRBJ2-1, with TRBD2 identical over 9 bases. With 5 bases clipped from V and 0 bases from J, the junction kept 8 bases outside the gene matches. The V gene's germline CDR1 is SGHVS and CDR2 FQNEAQ. The CDR3 extends over 17 amino acids. The CDR3 spells CASSEGLAFVSYNEQFF. As DNA, the CDR3 is TGTGCCAGCAGCGAGGGACTAGCCTTTGTCTCCTACAATGAGCAGTTCTTC. Full variable domain (remainder filled in from reference TRBV7-8 and TRBJ2-1): GAGVSQSPRYKVAKRGQDVALRCDPISGHVSLFWYQQALGQGPEFLTYFQNEAQLDKSGLPSDRFFAERPEGSVSTLKIQRTQQEDSAVYLCASSEGLAFVSYNEQFFGPGTRLTVL.